A selection of T cell receptor beta chains follows, all from one sample in a study of Graves' ophthalmopathy and Graves' hyperthyroidism. From the multiplex PCR reads, TCRdb called clonotypes with MiXCR, one entry per CDR3 protein. The table lists about 1.1 million distinct CDR3 sequences, about 40% of them singletons. Sequencing was performed on peripheral blood or thyroid tissue (not recorded which). All receptors come from an adult man with Graves' hyperthyroidism. Both conserved end residues are trimmed from each CDR3.

j_call v_call cdr3_aa
TRBJ1-2 TRBV4-3 ASSQAAEHYGYT
TRBJ2-5 TRBV7-8 ASEVRGSLTETQY
TRBJ1-5 TRBV20-1 SARDGGANQPQH
TRBJ1-1 TRBV7-2 ASSLQGQAVAEAF
TRBJ2-7 TRBV7-9 ASSQAGQGRKEQY
TRBJ1-5 TRBV7-8 ASSLRTGGHQPQH
TRBJ2-7 TRBV12-3/TRBV12-4 ASSFSGEAYEQY
TRBJ2-5 TRBV12-3/TRBV12-4 ASSFLATQETQY
TRBJ2-2 TRBV10-3 AISFGSGGELF
TRBJ1-1 TRBV20-1 SARGQGGMNTEAF
TRBJ2-2 TRBV29-1 SVPPAGATGELF
TRBJ1-3 TRBV12-3/TRBV12-4 ASSSTYTIY
TRBJ1-1 TRBV20-1 SAETGTGITEAF
TRBJ2-7 TRBV29-1 SVEELQGAGEQY
TRBJ2-7 TRBV20-1 SASLAGRAYEQY
TRBJ2-5 TRBV7-9 ASSQTRETQY
TRBJ2-2 TRBV9 ASSGREGNNANTGELF
TRBJ1-4 TRBV7-9 ASSFQWAGSIRGANEKLF
TRBJ1-1 TRBV9 ASSPPSRHRNTEAF
TRBJ2-6 TRBV9 ASSPQGTGANVLT
TRBJ2-7 TRBV5-1 ASSQRLNRRSYEQY
TRBJ1-6 TRBV7-9 ASSLNRGDSPLH
TRBJ2-7 TRBV9 ASSWSESSYEQY
TRBJ1-4 TRBV2 ASSKAGTSNEKLF
TRBJ1-6 TRBV12-3/TRBV12-4 ASSLNRDSNSPLH
TRBJ2-7 TRBV10-3 AISYPDINNQPQQY
TRBJ1-6 TRBV15 AASSQKVGNSPLH
TRBJ1-1 TRBV3-1 ASSQRDTRNTEAF
TRBJ1-1 TRBV5-1 ASSLLGDRLNEAF
TRBJ2-7 TRBV7-8 ASSKTSGSSYEQY
TRBJ2-7 TRBV7-2 ASSPGQGAREQY
TRBJ1-6 TRBV4-1 ASSQEVISYNSPLH
TRBJ1-5 TRBV7-8 ASSLVGSQPQH
TRBJ2-4 TRBV7-2 ASSSRGNIQY
TRBJ2-7 TRBV3-1 ASGVSGGYEQY
TRBJ1-2 TRBV28 ASSWVGYGYT
TRBJ2-5 TRBV20-1 SASPRDRVIEETQY
TRBJ1-3 TRBV30 AWRRDRAAGNTIY
TRBJ1-1 TRBV10-3 AISARQMNTEAF
TRBJ2-1 TRBV7-9 ASSSQGYGLAGGYNEQF
TRBJ2-2 TRBV6-2/TRBV6-3 ASSYGALWLF
TRBJ1-5 TRBV28 ASSALGRPQH
TRBJ1-5 TRBV19 ASSIYLNSGADQPQH
TRBJ2-7 TRBV5-1 ASSAVTGVLYEQY
TRBJ2-7 TRBV6-5 ASSYLTGASYEQY
TRBJ1-3 TRBV4-2 ASSPHAESGNTIY
TRBJ1-1 TRBV25-1 ASSFLTVQGNTEAF
TRBJ2-7 TRBV6-2/TRBV6-3 ASSYSGYGRYEQY
TRBJ1-1 TRBV9 ASSVNPTGVNTEAF
TRBJ1-6 TRBV15 ATSKGQGNSPLH
TRBJ2-5 TRBV10-3 ASNDRGQETQY
TRBJ1-3 TRBV12-3/TRBV12-4 ASRSTLNTIY
TRBJ2-2 TRBV28 ASLDRDTGELF